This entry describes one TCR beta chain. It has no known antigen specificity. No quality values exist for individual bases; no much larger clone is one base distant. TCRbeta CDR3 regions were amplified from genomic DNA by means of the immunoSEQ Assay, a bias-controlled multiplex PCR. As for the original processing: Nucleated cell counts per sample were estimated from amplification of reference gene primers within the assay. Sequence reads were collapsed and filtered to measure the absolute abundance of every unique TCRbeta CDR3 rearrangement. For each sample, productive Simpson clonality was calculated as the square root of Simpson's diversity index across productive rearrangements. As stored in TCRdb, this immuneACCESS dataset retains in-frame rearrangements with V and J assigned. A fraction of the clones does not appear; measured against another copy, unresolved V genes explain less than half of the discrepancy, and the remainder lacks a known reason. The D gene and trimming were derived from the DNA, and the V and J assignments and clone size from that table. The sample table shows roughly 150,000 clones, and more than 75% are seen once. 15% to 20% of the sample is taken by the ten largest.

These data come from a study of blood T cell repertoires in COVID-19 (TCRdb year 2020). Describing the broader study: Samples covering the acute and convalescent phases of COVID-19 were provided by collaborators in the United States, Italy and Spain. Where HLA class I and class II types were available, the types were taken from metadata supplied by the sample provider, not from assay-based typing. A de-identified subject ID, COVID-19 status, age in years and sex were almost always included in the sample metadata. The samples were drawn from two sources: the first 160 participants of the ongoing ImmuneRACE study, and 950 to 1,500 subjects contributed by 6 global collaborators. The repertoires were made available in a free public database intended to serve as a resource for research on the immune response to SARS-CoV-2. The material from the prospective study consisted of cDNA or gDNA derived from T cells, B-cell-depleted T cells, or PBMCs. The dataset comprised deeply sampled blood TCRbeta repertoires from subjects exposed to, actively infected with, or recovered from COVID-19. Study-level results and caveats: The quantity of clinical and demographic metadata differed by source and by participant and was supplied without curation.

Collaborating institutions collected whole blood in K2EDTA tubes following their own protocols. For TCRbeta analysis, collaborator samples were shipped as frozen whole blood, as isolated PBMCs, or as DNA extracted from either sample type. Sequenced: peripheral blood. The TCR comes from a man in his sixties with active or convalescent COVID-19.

The sequenced DNA: TGTGCCAGCAGCTTCCCGTTTCTATACACAGATACGCAGTATTTT. Its product reads: CASSFPFLYTDTQYF. The V and J segments used are TRBV7-6 and TRBJ2-3, with no reliable assignment of the D segment. Trimming removed 3 bases from V and 2 bases from J, leaving 12 bases between the germline ends. For CDR1 and CDR2, the germline V gene lists SGHVS and FNYEAQ. Measured from the cysteine to the phenylalanine, the CDR3 is 15 residues long. The only DNA kept is the CDR3, 45 bases in frame from the first base.